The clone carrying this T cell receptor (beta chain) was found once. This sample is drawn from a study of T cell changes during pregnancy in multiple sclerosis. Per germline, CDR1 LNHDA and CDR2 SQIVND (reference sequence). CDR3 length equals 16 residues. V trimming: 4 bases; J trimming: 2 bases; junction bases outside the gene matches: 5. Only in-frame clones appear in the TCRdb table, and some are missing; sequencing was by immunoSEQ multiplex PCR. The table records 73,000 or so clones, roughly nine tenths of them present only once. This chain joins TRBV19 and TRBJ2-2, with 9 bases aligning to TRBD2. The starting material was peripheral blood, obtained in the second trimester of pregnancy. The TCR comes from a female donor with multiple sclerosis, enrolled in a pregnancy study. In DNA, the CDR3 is TGTGCCAGTAGTAGGGTTAGCGGGGGAAACACCGGGGAGCTGTTTTTT. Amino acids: CASSRVSGGNTGELFF.